Listed here is a single T cell receptor (beta chain). It has no known antigen specificity. Base-call qualities are not available, and no considerably larger clone is one nucleotide away. Via the germline V gene (reference sequence), CDR1 is MNHEY and CDR2 SMNVEV. Inclusive of the bounding cysteine and phenylalanine, the CDR3 is 18 residues long. Here the CDR3 DNA is all that survives: 54 bases in frame from base 1. V and J lose 6 bases and 3 bases, and a span of 24 bases separates them. The data are from a study of control samples from healthy donors and cancer patients (dated by TCRdb to 2020 to 2021). The library was built by means of the immunoSEQ multiplex PCR assay. The immuneACCESS repertoire file appears here via TCRdb, limited to in-frame rearrangements. These files lack a portion of the clones; in checked studies, under half of the deficit traces to unresolved V genes, and the cause of the others is not known. The sample table holds a few hundred thousand clones, of which 90% were seen once. The ten largest clones take up around 6.4% of the sample.

The material sequenced was PBMCs. The V and J segments used are TRBV27 and TRBJ1-5, with the D gene not clear enough to name. This TCR derives from a man aged 35 to 55 with head and neck cancer. This receptor carries the CDR3 CASSQRALLAAPNQPQHF. The nucleotides read TGTGCCAGCAGCCAACGGGCCCTCCTTGCCGCCCCCAATCAGCCCCAGCATTTT.